Each of the 14 T cell receptor beta chains below was sequenced from the same sample in a study of T cell repertoires in cytomegalovirus infection. Using its own MiXCR run on the reads, TCRdb lists one record per CDR3 protein. The table shows about 490,000 distinct CDR3 sequences, with around a quarter occurring only once. Source material: PBMCs. These TCRs come from a human donor in good health (CMV status not recorded). Some clones in this sample may be carry-over from other donors' samples.

V usage is TRBV24-1 and J usage is TRBJ1-2; TRBD1 matches 8 bases. The CDR3 length is 15 residues. Germline V CDR1 and CDR2: KGHDR, SFDVKD. Losses at the gene ends were 3 bases for V and 4 bases for J; bases not matched to a gene: 6. The CDR3: CATSDGMGTGYGYTF. The CDR3 coding sequence is TGTGCCACCAGTGATGGGATGGGGACAGGCTATGGCTACACCTTC.

The chain combines TRBV6-2 or TRBV6-3 with TRBJ2-7, with D maybe TRBD1 (7 bases). The CDR3 has 14 residues. CDR1 and CDR2 (germline): MNHEY, SVGEGT. V dropped 6 bases and J dropped 2 bases, with 14 bases sitting between them. CDR3 DNA: TGTGCCAGCAGCAACGCAGGGGGGCCCTACGAGCAGTACGTC. Translated: CASSNAGGPYEQYV.

This clonotype came up a few times. The chain recombines TRBV6-1 with TRBJ1-1, with D possibly matching TRBD1 (6 bases). The germline gives CDR1 MNHNS, CDR2 SASEGT. This CDR3 has 18 amino acids. V was pared by 8 bases and J by 1 base, with 26 bases between. The CDR3 protein is CASRGIQFQGFSNTEAFF. CDR3 coding DNA: TGTGCCAGCCGGGGGATCCAGTTTCAGGGGTTTTCGAACACTGAAGCTTTCTTT.

The gene calls are TRBV20-1 and TRBJ2-3, with a weak D call TRBD2 (7 bases). CDR1 is DFQATT and CDR2 is SNEGSKA in the germline V gene (reference sequence). This CDR3 spans 14 amino acids. Trimming removed 0 bases from V and 6 bases from J, with 13 bases in between. Here the CDR3 reads CSARDLGGADTQYF. The CDR3, as DNA: TGCAGTGCTAGAGATCTGGGGGGGGCCGATACGCAGTATTTT.

J is TRBJ1-5 and V is TRBV19, with D uncertain. Trimming took off 5 bases at V and 2 bases at J, with 13 bases between the two ends. Germline lookup yields CDR1 LNHDA and CDR2 SQIVND (reference sequence). The CDR3 is made up of 15 amino acids. CDR3 sequence reads: CASSYDNTGNQPQHF. In DNA form, the CDR3 reads TGTGCCAGTAGTTATGACAACACGGGCAATCAGCCCCAGCATTTT.

The genes are TRBV7-9 and TRBJ2-1, with 8 bases that match TRBD2. Trimming removed 4 bases from V and 6 bases from J; junction bases left unmatched: 8. Germline lookup yields CDR1 SEHNR and CDR2 FQNEAQ (reference sequence). This CDR3 contains 15 residues. The CDR3 sequence is CASSSLAENLNEQFF. CDR3 in DNA: TGTGCCAGCAGCTCACTAGCGGAGAACCTCAATGAGCAGTTCTTC.

This clonotype was counted a single time. The V and J genes are TRBV28 and TRBJ2-7, with TRBD2 as a possible D gene (10 bases). CDR3 length equals 19 residues. Between the trimmed V and J ends, which lost 7 bases and 4 bases, there was a span of 32 bases. Germline V lookup: CDR1 MDHEN, CDR2 SYDVKM. The CDR3 DNA reads as TGTGCCAGCACGTCCTCGGGACAGGGACTACTAGCGGGACGATACGAGCAGTACTTC. As protein: CASTSSGQGLLAGRYEQYF.

Only a few counts were recorded for this clonotype. V gene TRBV7-2 combines with J gene TRBJ2-5, with D possibly being TRBD2 (5 bases). The CDR3 loop spans 18 amino acids. The V gene lost 0 bases and the J gene lost 0 bases, with 17 bases spanning the gap. Per the germline V gene, CDR1 is SGHTA and CDR2 is FQGNSA. This CDR3 reads CASSLAIGAGGYQETQYF. CDR3 coding DNA: TGTGCCAGCAGCTTAGCAATCGGTGCGGGTGGATACCAAGAGACCCAGTACTTC.

The rearrangement links TRBV7-8 to TRBJ2-7, with D hard to call. Germline CDR1 SGHVS, CDR2 FQNEAQ. CDR3 size: 15 residues. Trimming took 1 base from V and 0 from J, leaving 10 bases between them. Written as DNA, the CDR3 is TGTGCCAGCAGCTTAGGAGTTGGGTTCTCCTACGAGCAGTACGTC. This codes for CASSLGVGFSYEQYV.

This rearrangement joins TRBV6-2 or TRBV6-3 to TRBJ2-1; the match to TRBD2 covers 15 bases. The CDR3 totals 19 residues. The germline V gene encodes CDR1 MNHEY and CDR2 SVGEGT. V lost 7 bases to trimming and J lost 4 bases; unmatched junction nucleotides: 14. The CDR3 sequence: CASTSALGLAGGIYNEQFF. In DNA, the CDR3 is TGTGCCAGCACCTCCGCCCTCGGACTAGCGGGAGGGATTTACAATGAGCAGTTCTTC.

The genes are TRBV7-2 and TRBJ2-7, with 8 bases that match TRBD2. This CDR3 spans 15 amino acids. Trimming removed 1 base from V and 4 bases from J; junction bases left unmatched: 6. Germline V gene data show CDR1 as SGHTA and CDR2 as FQGNSA. The CDR3 nucleotides are TGTGCCAGCAGCTTAGAAACTAGCGGTCTTTACGAGCAGTACGTC. Its protein product is CASSLETSGLYEQYV.

This clonotype was observed a few times. The chain couples TRBV12-3 or TRBV12-4 to TRBJ2-2; D call uncertain. V lost 2 bases, J lost 3 bases, and 10 bases lay in between. The CDR3 extends over 15 amino acids. Written as DNA, the CDR3 is TGTGCCAGCAGTTTATGGTTAAGGGACACCGGGGAGCTGTTTTTT. Encoded protein: CASSLWLRDTGELFF.

This clonotype has just a few counts. The V gene is TRBV19, the J gene TRBJ1-1; 11 bases line up with TRBD1. V shed 7 bases and J 4 bases; nucleotides not matched to a gene: 8. Germline V lookup: CDR1 LNHDA, CDR2 SQIVND (reference sequence). The CDR3 is made up of 15 amino acids. DNA for the CDR3: TGTGCCAGTAAGCTCCCTGGGACAGGGGGCACTGAAGCTTTCTTT. Amino acid sequence: CASKLPGTGGTEAFF.

The sample holds a few counts of this clonotype. V is TRBV12-3 or TRBV12-4 and J is TRBJ2-1; 14 positions agree with TRBD2. V was pared by 5 bases and J by 7 bases, with 7 bases of the junction left unmatched. The CDR3 has 16 amino acids. The CDR3: CASSPTGTSGSNEQFF. CDR3 in DNA: TGTGCCAGCAGTCCCACCGGGACTAGCGGGAGTAATGAGCAGTTCTTC.